Below, 23 T cell receptor beta chains from the same sample are listed, as sequenced in a study of T-cell memory formation after mild COVID-19. TCRdb re-analysed the 5' RACE reads in MiXCR, keeping a single row per CDR3 protein. The sample contains about 440,000 distinct CDR3 sequences, 20% of which appear only once. Sequenced material: PBMCs or a T cell subset sorted from them (not recorded which). All receptors come from an adult woman who had mild COVID-19 (a few samples of this study predate the infection). Cell type and time point are not known.

This chain links TRBV20-1 with TRBJ1-2, with TRBD1 as a possible D gene (5 bases). Trimming removed 5 bases at V and 6 bases at J, with 19 bases between. There are 14 residues in the CDR3. Germline CDR1 DFQATT, CDR2 SNEGSKA (reference sequence). CDR3 DNA: TGCAGTGCTTTTTCAGGGTTTTCCTCCAATGGCTACACCTTC. Translation: CSAFSGFSSNGYTF.

This clonotype has more than one count but fewer than ten. The chain joins TRBV7-2 to TRBJ2-7; 8 nucleotides agree with TRBD1. The V gene end was trimmed by 7 bases and the J gene end by 3 bases; junction bases not matched to a gene: 11. The CDR3 covers 15 residues. Per the germline V gene, CDR1 is SGHTA and CDR2 is FQGNSA. Here the CDR3 reads CASTPGPGQGYEQYF. Here the CDR3 DNA reads TGTGCCAGCACCCCCGGGCCCGGACAGGGCTACGAGCAGTACTTC. Drawing the rest from reference TRBV7-2 and TRBJ2-7, the complete variable domain is GAGVSQSPSNKVTEKGKDVELRCDPISGHTALYWYRQSLGQGLEFLIYFQGNSAPDKSGLPSDRFSAERTGGSVSTLTIQRTQQEDSAVYLCASTPGPGQGYEQYFGPGTRLTVT.

The chain is built from TRBV6-1 and TRBJ2-1; D is unresolved. Trimming took off 8 bases at V and 4 bases at J, with 15 bases between the two ends. The germline gives CDR1 MNHNS, CDR2 SASEGT. The CDR3 is 14 amino acids. DNA for the CDR3: TGTGCCAGCTACTTAACGGTCCGATACAATGAGCAGTTCTTC. This sequence encodes CASYLTVRYNEQFF.

The chain has TRBV6-5 and TRBJ2-3, with D perhaps being TRBD1 or TRBD2 (5 bases each). CDR1 and CDR2 from the germline V gene are MNHEY and SVGAGI. V lost 2 bases, J lost 6 bases, and 12 bases lay in between. The CDR3 has 14 residues. The CDR3 nucleotides are TGTGCCAGCAGTTACGGGGACCTTTCGGATACGCAGTATTTT. Its protein product is CASSYGDLSDTQYF.

This clonotype was seen a handful of times. V usage is TRBV12-3 or TRBV12-4 and J usage is TRBJ2-2; 10 bases map to TRBD2. The CDR3 sequence is 13 residues long. V trimming: 6 bases; J trimming: 8 bases; junction bases outside the gene matches: 3. As DNA, the CDR3 is TGTGCCAGCAGGGCTAGCGGGAGAGGGGAGCTGTTTTTT. It yields the protein CASRASGRGELFF.

This chain links TRBV30 with TRBJ1-6, with D possibly being TRBD1 (5 bases). CDR3 length: 16 residues. Trimming left V 0 bases short and J 6 bases short, with 15 bases between. Looked up from germline, CDR1 is GTSNPN and CDR2 is SVGIG (reference sequence). The CDR3 reads CAWSVPRGNGNSPLHF. CDR3 nucleotides: TGTGCCTGGAGTGTACCTCGGGGGAATGGTAATTCACCCCTCCACTTT.

This chain uses TRBV18 with TRBJ1-6; no definite D call. Between the trimmed V and J ends, which lost 5 bases and 3 bases, there was a span of 17 bases. Germline loops: CDR1 KGHSH, CDR2 LQKENI. CDR3 length: 17 amino acids. In nucleotides, the CDR3 is TGTGCCAGCTCATCCTACGACGGCCTTCTCTATAATTCACCCCTCCACTTT. Its protein product is CASSSYDGLLYNSPLHF.

J is TRBJ1-1 and V is TRBV4-1; D gene unclear. The CDR3 totals 16 residues. CDR1 is MGHRA, CDR2 YSYEKL, per germline. V was pared by 1 base and J by 3 bases, with 15 bases between. The CDR3 DNA follows: TGCGCCAGCAGCCAAGTTCTAGTCCGCGCGGACACTGAAGCTTTCTTT. The encoded protein is CASSQVLVRADTEAFF.

This chain connects TRBV5-1 to TRBJ2-3; TRBD2 aligns across 10 bases. J lost 1 base, V lost 4 bases, and 6 bases had no gene match. There are 16 residues in the CDR3. Germline CDR1 SGHRS, CDR2 YFSETQ. As DNA, the CDR3 is TGCGCCAGCAGCCCCCCCGGGACTAGCGGCACAGATACGCAGTATTTT. It translates to CASSPPGTSGTDTQYF.

This clonotype appeared a few times. The chain couples TRBV18 to TRBJ2-7; 10 bases agree with TRBD2. The V segment lost 2 bases and the J segment 2 bases; nucleotides outside the gene matches: 9. Germline CDR1 KGHSH, CDR2 LQKENI. The CDR3 is made up of 17 amino acids. CDR3 nucleotide sequence: TGTGCCAGCTCACCAGGGGTGAGCGGGAGGGGCACCTACGAGCAGTACTTC. Translated: CASSPGVSGRGTYEQYF.

This chain uses TRBV5-1 with TRBJ1-2; possible D gene TRBD1, 6 bases. The CDR3 is 15 amino acids. Trimming cost V 4 bases and J 3 bases, with 16 bases left between them. Germline CDR1 reads SGHRS; CDR2 reads YFSETQ. The CDR3 nucleotides are TGCGCCAGCAGCGGGGGACATACCGGGGACTATGGCTACACCTTC. Amino acids: CASSGGHTGDYGYTF.

The chain uses TRBV4-3 and TRBJ1-3; unclear D gene. The CDR3 spans 15 residues. V dropped 0 bases and J dropped 0 bases, with 6 bases sitting between them. In germline, CDR1 is LGHNA, CDR2 YSLEER. Here the CDR3 reads CASSQDTSSGNTIYF. CDR3 DNA sequence: TGCGCCAGCAGCCAAGATACAAGCTCTGGAAACACCATATATTTT.

In its sample, this clonotype was seen a few times. The genes are TRBV12-3 or TRBV12-4 and TRBJ2-7; D remains ambiguous. The CDR3 loop spans 13 amino acids. Trimming pared 6 bases from V and 4 bases from J, leaving 13 bases between. The CDR3 nucleotides read TGTGCCAGCAGCCTAGGGATAGGATACGAGCAGTACTTC. Its protein product is CASSLGIGYEQYF.

This clonotype was detected only a few times. The rearrangement joins TRBV4-2 to TRBJ1-2; no clear D gene. Germline CDR1 reads LGHNA; CDR2 reads YNFKEQ. Trimming cost V 0 bases and J 7 bases, with 9 bases left between them. The CDR3 has 13 residues. The CDR3 sequence is CASSQDRTTGYTF. The CDR3 bases are TGTGCCAGCAGCCAAGACAGGACCACTGGCTACACCTTC.

There are a few counts of this clonotype. The V gene is TRBV20-1, the J gene TRBJ1-2, with D possibly matching TRBD1 (6 bases). Germline CDR1 DFQATT, CDR2 SNEGSKA (reference sequence). CDR3 length equals 14 residues. V gave up 5 bases and J gave up 5 bases, with 18 bases separating them. CDR3 region: CSAGKQGRSYGYTF. The CDR3 nucleotides are TGCAGTGCTGGTAAACAGGGCCGCTCTTATGGCTACACCTTC.

This clonotype was recorded a few times. The chain combines TRBV25-1 with TRBJ1-1; no clear D. Trimming left V 7 bases short and J 1 base short, with 7 bases between. This CDR3 is 12 amino acids long. Germline CDR1 reads MGHDK; CDR2 reads SYGVNS. The CDR3 loop is CASTWGNTEAFF. CDR3 bases: TGTGCCAGCACCTGGGGGAACACTGAAGCTTTCTTT.

This clonotype was recorded a few times. The chain's CDR3 is CSGTGGTEAFF. CDR3 coding DNA: TGCAGTGGGACAGGGGGCACTGAAGCTTTCTTT. The chain recombines TRBV20-1 with TRBJ1-1; the match to TRBD1 covers 10 bases. Germline CDR1 is DFQATT and CDR2 is SNEGSKA (reference sequence). The CDR3 is 11 amino acids. With V trimmed by 7 bases and J by 4 bases, 0 bases remained unmatched.

This clonotype turned up a few times. This chain connects TRBV20-1 to TRBJ1-2; TRBD1 agrees at 8 bases. The trim removed 5 bases at V and 4 bases at J, leaving 9 bases unmatched. The CDR3 runs to 14 residues. Germline CDR1 DFQATT, CDR2 SNEGSKA (reference sequence). CDR3 nucleotides: TGCAGTGCTCCTCGGACAGGGACCGTCTATGGCTACACCTTC. Protein product: CSAPRTGTVYGYTF.

This clonotype has only a few counts. This sequence joins TRBV5-1 and TRBJ2-1, with D unclear. Trimming took 4 bases from V and 5 from J, leaving 7 bases between them. This CDR3 region has 12 residues. Germline CDR1 and CDR2: SGHRS and YFSETQ. CDR3 sequence reads: CASSTPDNEQFF. CDR3 coding DNA: TGCGCCAGCAGCACCCCGGACAATGAGCAGTTCTTC. The variable domain in full, completed from reference TRBV5-1 and TRBJ2-1, reads KAGVTQTPRYLIKTRGQQVTLSCSPISGHRSVSWYQQTPGQGLQFLFEYFSETQRNKGNFPGRFSGRQFSNSRSEMNVSTLELGDSALYLCASSTPDNEQFFGPGTRLTVL.

The V gene is TRBV4-1, the J gene TRBJ1-1; TRBD1 agrees at 8 bases. Germline V gene sequence: CDR1 MGHRA, CDR2 YSYEKL. The CDR3 has 14 amino acids. Trimming cost V 4 bases and J 6 bases; bases outside gene matches: 7. CDR3 DNA: TGCGCCAGCAGCCCAGGACAGGGTCTCCCTGAAGCTTTCTTT. As protein: CASSPGQGLPEAFF.

This clonotype showed up just a few times. The rearrangement joins TRBV24-1 to TRBJ2-5; D is unresolved. V was pared by 1 base and J by 3 bases, with 17 bases between. Germline assignment: CDR1 KGHDR and CDR2 SFDVKD. CDR3 size: 17 residues. The CDR3 protein is CATSDFLAAQGKETQYF. CDR3 coding DNA: TGTGCCACCAGTGATTTTCTCGCCGCCCAAGGAAAAGAGACCCAGTACTTC.

V gene TRBV25-1 combines with J gene TRBJ1-6, with D possibly matching TRBD1 (5 bases). Trimming shortened V by 5 bases and J by 7 bases, and 12 bases separated the two germline ends. The CDR3 covers 14 residues. The germline CDR1 and CDR2 sequences are MGHDK and SYGVNS. CDR3 DNA sequence: TGTGCCAGCAGTATCGGGACGGGGAATTCACCCCTCCACTTT. Amino acids: CASSIGTGNSPLHF.

This clonotype was picked up a small number of times. This chain joins TRBV20-1 and TRBJ1-1; D is uncertain. The length of the CDR3 is 15 residues. Per germline, CDR1 DFQATT and CDR2 SNEGSKA (reference sequence). V gave up 6 bases and J gave up 2 bases, with 19 bases separating them. The DNA of the CDR3 is TGCAGTGCCACCGGGCTCAGAGGGAAAAACACTGAAGCTTTCTTT. It specifies CSATGLRGKNTEAFF.